The clone carrying this T cell receptor (beta chain) was picked up many times. Its antigen remains unknown. The germline gives CDR1 DFQATT, CDR2 SNEGSKA (reference sequence). This CDR3 has 11 amino acids. Trimming shortened V by 0 bases and J by 2 bases, and 1 base separated the two germline ends. Constant-region reverse primers amplified full-length variable regions, followed by semi-nested Nested Universal Primer A PCR. TCRdb processed the 5' RACE reads anew with MiXCR; each CDR3 protein has one entry. Here the sample spans tens of thousands of distinct CDR3 sequences, less than 40% being singletons. Findings of the study overall: In terms of TCR gene usage, tumor memory CD4+ T cells clustered together with blood and lymph node memory CD4+ cells, as well as with lymph node naive CD4+ cells.

The rearrangement links TRBV20-1 to TRBJ2-5, with D hard to call. The sequenced sample consisted of tumor-infiltrating naive CD4+ T cells sorted from the breast tumor. Subset in this sample: naive CD4+ T cells, CD4+CD45RA+CD25-. The origin of this receptor is a female donor with breast cancer. The CDR3 here is CSARDQETQYF. The CDR3 nucleotides are TGCAGTGCTAGAGATCAAGAGACCCAGTACTTC.